Below, 16 T cell receptor beta chains from the same sample are listed, as sequenced in a study of T cell responses to AZD1222 COVID-19 vaccine. Method: immunoSEQ multiplex PCR; TCRdb's copy keeps in-frame clones and lacks some. In the table there are 79,000 or so clones, approximately 80% of which are singletons. The material sequenced was peripheral blood, taken 28 days after the second dose of the MenACWY control vaccine. The receptor set was obtained from an adult who received the MenACWY meningococcal vaccine as a control.

A few counts support this clone. This sequence joins TRBV2 and TRBJ2-2, with D uncertain. CDR1 is SNHLY and CDR2 is FYNNEI in the germline V gene. Trimming removed 3 bases from V and 3 bases from J, with 5 bases in between. The CDR3 extends over 13 amino acids. CDR3 nucleotides: TGTGCCAGCAGTGACCAGTACACCGGGGAGCTGTTTTTT. It yields the protein CASSDQYTGELFF.

V is TRBV29-1 and J is TRBJ1-1; no firm D call. Trimming left V 4 bases short and J 4 bases short, with 7 bases between. The V gene's germline CDR1 is SQVTM and CDR2 ANQGSEA. There are 11 residues in the CDR3. The CDR3 loop is CSVVLSTEAFF. Written as DNA, the CDR3 is TGCAGCGTTGTCCTGAGCACTGAAGCTTTCTTT.

The table lists this clone with a few counts. The rearrangement links TRBV18 to TRBJ1-1; weak D call: TRBD1 (5 bases). V was shortened by 6 bases and J by 1 base, with 12 bases between the two germline ends. This CDR3 is 14 amino acids long. Germline loops: CDR1 KGHSH, CDR2 LQKENI. The CDR3 DNA reads as TGTGCCAGCTCCAGGGAGCCCCCGAACACTGAAGCTTTCTTT. Its protein product is CASSREPPNTEAFF.

This clone came up a few times. The V call is TRBV19, the J call TRBJ2-6, with D maybe TRBD1 (5 bases). Germline V gene sequence: CDR1 LNHDA, CDR2 SQIVND (reference sequence). The V end lost 5 bases, the J end lost 2 bases, and 10 bases lay between the germline ends. CDR3 length: 15 amino acids. CDR3 sequence (DNA): TGTGCCAGTAGTGATAACAGGCCTGGGGCCAACGTCCTGACTTTC. Translated: CASSDNRPGANVLTF. Using reference TRBV19 and TRBJ2-6 for the parts outside the CDR3, the full variable domain is DGGITQSPKYLFRKEGQNVTLSCEQNLNHDAMYWYRQDPGQGLRLIYYSQIVNDFQKGDIAEGYSVSREKKESFPLTVTSAQKNPTAFYLCASSDNRPGANVLTFGAGSRLTVL.

With regard to this clone: This specimen includes other DNA sequences encoding the same CDR3. The chain combines TRBV7-8 with TRBJ1-5; D unclear. The CDR3 contains 13 residues. Germline lookup yields CDR1 SGHVS and CDR2 FQNEAQ. V was cut by 1 base and J by 4 bases, with 5 bases left in between. The CDR3 reads CASSLDRNQPQHF. The DNA for the CDR3 is TGTGCCAGCAGCTTAGACCGTAATCAGCCCCAGCATTTT.

CDR3 amino acids: CASGPTVNTEAFF. As DNA, the CDR3 is TGTGCCAGCGGCCCTACAGTGAACACTGAAGCTTTCTTT. The J gene is TRBJ1-1, the V gene TRBV5-6; D is undetermined. The CDR3 consists of 13 residues. Trimming took off 7 bases at V and 0 bases at J, with 10 bases between the two ends. The V gene's germline CDR1 is SGHDT and CDR2 YYEEEE.

The chain couples TRBV6-2 or TRBV6-3 to TRBJ1-1; a possible D gene is TRBD1 (5 bases). Trimming pared 4 bases from V and 5 bases from J, leaving 14 bases between. Germline loops: CDR1 MNHEY, CDR2 SVGEGT. The CDR3 is made up of 14 amino acids. CDR3 loop: CASSSGPGGTEAFF. The CDR3, as DNA: TGTGCCAGCAGTTCCGGGCCGGGGGGGACTGAAGCTTTCTTT.

This clone turned up a few times. The chain couples TRBV28 to TRBJ2-5; TRBD1 matches 9 bases. This CDR3 region has 15 residues. The junction had 7 bases not matched to a gene; V was cut back by 3 bases and J by 5 bases. From germline, CDR1 is MDHEN and CDR2 SYDVKM. CDR3 sequence (DNA): TGTGCCAGCAGTTTTGTGACAGGGGGTGGGGAGACCCAGTACTTC. Translated, it gives CASSFVTGGGETQYF.

The CDR3 DNA reads TGTGCCACCAGTGATTTTAGACAGGGGGGCGAGGATGAGCAGTTCTTC. Translation: CATSDFRQGGEDEQFF. The chain has TRBV24-1 and TRBJ2-1, with 9 bases identical to TRBD1. This CDR3 contains 16 residues. Trimming at V came to 1 base and at J to 8 bases, leaving 8 bases not matched to a gene. Germline CDR1 and CDR2: KGHDR and SFDVKD.

The chain links TRBV7-3 to TRBJ2-3, with 8 bases lining up with TRBD2. The CDR3 totals 15 residues. Germline lookup yields CDR1 SGHTA and CDR2 FQGTGA. V lost 1 base and J lost 6; bases outside the gene matches: 6. The CDR3 coding sequence is TGTGCCAGCAGCTTAATTGGCGGGGGGCGTGATACGCAGTATTTT. Protein: CASSLIGGGRDTQYF.

The CDR3 loop is CASSFGQGNTIYF. CDR3 coding DNA: TGTGCCAGCAGCTTTGGACAGGGAAACACCATATATTTT. The chain combines TRBV3-1 (or the pseudogene TRBV3-2) with TRBJ1-3; weak D call: TRBD1 (6 bases). V was cut by 5 bases and J by 4 bases, with 9 bases left in between. The CDR3 totals 13 residues. Germline loops: CDR1 LGHDT, CDR2 YNNKEL (reference sequence).

The chain has TRBV30 and TRBJ1-4; D gene unclear. Germline assignment: CDR1 GTSNPN and CDR2 SVGIG (reference sequence). Trimming cost V 0 bases and J 6 bases, with 8 bases left between them. The length of the CDR3 is 13 residues. Written as DNA, the CDR3 is TGTGCCTGGAGTGTATTACATCATGAAAAACTGTTTTTT. Translating it yields CAWSVLHHEKLFF.

This chain joins TRBV5-1 and TRBJ2-6; TRBD1 aligns across 7 bases. This CDR3 is 15 amino acids long. Germline CDR1 and CDR2: SGHRS and YFSETQ. Unmatched junction bases numbered 2, after V lost 5 bases and J lost 0 bases. CDR3 coding DNA: TGCGCCAGCAGTACAGGGGCCTCTGGGGCCAACGTCCTGACTTTC. Amino acids: CASSTGASGANVLTF.

The V and J genes are TRBV19 and TRBJ1-2; D perhaps matches TRBD1 (5 bases). The V end was cut by 7 bases, the J end by 6 bases, with 21 bases between. Germline CDR1 LNHDA, CDR2 SQIVND (reference sequence). This CDR3 has 15 amino acids. The CDR3 DNA is TGTGCCAGTATGAGCCTAGAGGCAGGGATGAATGGCTACACCTTC. Protein sequence: CASMSLEAGMNGYTF.

The genes are TRBV4-1 and TRBJ1-1; possible D gene TRBD1, 5 bases. The germline V gene has CDR1 MGHRA and CDR2 YSYEKL. V dropped 1 base and J dropped 4 bases, with 16 bases sitting between them. The CDR3 covers 16 residues. This CDR3 is CASSQASIWGGTEAFF. CDR3 DNA: TGCGCCAGCAGCCAAGCATCTATCTGGGGGGGCACTGAAGCTTTCTTT.

CDR3 in amino acids: CASSRGQIHGYTF. CDR3 DNA sequence: TGTGCCAGCAGCCGGGGGCAGATTCATGGCTACACCTTC. The J gene is TRBJ1-2, the V gene TRBV7-2; tentatively, D is TRBD1 (6 bases). This CDR3 has 13 amino acids. V lost 5 bases and J 6 bases, leaving 13 bases between the germline ends. CDR1 and CDR2 (germline): SGHTA, FQGNSA.